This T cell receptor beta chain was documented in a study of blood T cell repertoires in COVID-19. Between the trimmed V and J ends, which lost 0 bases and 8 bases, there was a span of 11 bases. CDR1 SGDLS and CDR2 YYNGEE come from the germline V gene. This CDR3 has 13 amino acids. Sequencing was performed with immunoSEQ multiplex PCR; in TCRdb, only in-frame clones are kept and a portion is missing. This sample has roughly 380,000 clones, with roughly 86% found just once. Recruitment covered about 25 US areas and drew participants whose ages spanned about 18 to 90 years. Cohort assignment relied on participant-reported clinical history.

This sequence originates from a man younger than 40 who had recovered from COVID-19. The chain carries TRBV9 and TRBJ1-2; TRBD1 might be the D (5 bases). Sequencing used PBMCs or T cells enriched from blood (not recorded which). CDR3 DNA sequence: TGTGCCAGCAGCGTAGGGGGGGAAGGAGGCTACACCTTC. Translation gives CASSVGGEGGYTF.